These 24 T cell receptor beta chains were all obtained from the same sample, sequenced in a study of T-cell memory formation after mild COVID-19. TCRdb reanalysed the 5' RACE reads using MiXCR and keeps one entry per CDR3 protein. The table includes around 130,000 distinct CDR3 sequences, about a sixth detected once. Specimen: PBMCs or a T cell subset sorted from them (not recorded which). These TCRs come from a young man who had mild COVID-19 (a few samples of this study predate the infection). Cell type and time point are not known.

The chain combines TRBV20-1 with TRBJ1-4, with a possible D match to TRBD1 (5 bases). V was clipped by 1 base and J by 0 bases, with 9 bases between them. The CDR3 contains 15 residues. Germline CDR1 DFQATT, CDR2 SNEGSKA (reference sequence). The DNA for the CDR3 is TGCAGTGCTAGAGTCGGGGGTGCAACTAATGAAAAACTGTTTTTT. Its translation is CSARVGGATNEKLFF.

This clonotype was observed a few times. CDR3 in DNA: TGTGCCAGCAGTTTCAGGAAGGGAGCTTTCTTT. As protein: CASSFRKGAFF. The rearrangement links TRBV12-3 or TRBV12-4 to TRBJ1-1; D call uncertain. CDR3 length equals 11 residues. Trimming took off 3 bases at V and 10 bases at J, with 9 bases between the two ends.

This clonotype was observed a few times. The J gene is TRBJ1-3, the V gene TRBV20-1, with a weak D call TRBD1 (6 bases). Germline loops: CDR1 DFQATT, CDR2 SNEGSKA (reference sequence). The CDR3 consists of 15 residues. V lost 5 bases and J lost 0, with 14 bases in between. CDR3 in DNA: TGCAGTGCTGGAAGACAGGCCCTCTCTGGAAACACCATATATTTT. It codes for CSAGRQALSGNTIYF.

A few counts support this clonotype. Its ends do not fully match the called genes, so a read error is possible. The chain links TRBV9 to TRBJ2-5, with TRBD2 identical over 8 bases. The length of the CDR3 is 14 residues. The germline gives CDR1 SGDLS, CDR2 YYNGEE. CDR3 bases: TGTGCCAGCAGCACCGGACTAGCTCAAGTGACCCAGTACTTC. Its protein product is CASSTGLAQVTQYF.

This CDR3 is CAISGSWDSHGYTF. CDR3 nucleotide sequence: TGTGCCATCAGTGGTAGTTGGGACAGCCATGGCTACACCTTC. The chain has TRBV10-3 and TRBJ1-2, with 7 nucleotides matching TRBD1. V gave up 4 bases and J gave up 6 bases; unmatched junction bases: 8. The germline V gene has CDR1 ENHRY and CDR2 SYGVKD. This CDR3 is 14 amino acids long.

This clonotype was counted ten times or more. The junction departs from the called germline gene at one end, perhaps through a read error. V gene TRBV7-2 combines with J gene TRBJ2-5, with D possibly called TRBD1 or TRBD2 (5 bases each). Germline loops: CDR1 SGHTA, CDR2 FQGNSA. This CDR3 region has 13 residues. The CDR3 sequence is CASSLGVFETQYF. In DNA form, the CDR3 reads TGCGCCAGCAGCTTGGGGGTGTTCGAGACCCAGTACTTC.

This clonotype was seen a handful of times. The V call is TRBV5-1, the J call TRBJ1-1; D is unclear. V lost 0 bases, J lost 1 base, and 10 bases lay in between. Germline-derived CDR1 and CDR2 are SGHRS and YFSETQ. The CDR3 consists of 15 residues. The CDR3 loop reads CASSLAGSQNTEAFF. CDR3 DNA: TGCGCCAGCAGCTTGGCCGGCAGCCAGAACACTGAAGCTTTCTTT.

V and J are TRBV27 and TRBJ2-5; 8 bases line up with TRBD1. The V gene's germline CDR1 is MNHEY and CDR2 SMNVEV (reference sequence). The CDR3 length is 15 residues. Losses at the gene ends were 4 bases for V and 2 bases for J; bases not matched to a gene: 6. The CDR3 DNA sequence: TGTGCCAGCAGTTCCGAGACAGGGGCGCAAGAGACCCAGTACTTC. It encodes CASSSETGAQETQYF.

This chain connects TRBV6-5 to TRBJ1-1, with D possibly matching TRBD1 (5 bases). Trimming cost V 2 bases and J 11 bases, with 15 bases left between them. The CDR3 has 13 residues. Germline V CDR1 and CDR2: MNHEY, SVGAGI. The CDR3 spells CASSYRDPKRAFF. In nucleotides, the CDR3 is TGTGCCAGCAGTTACAGGGACCCCAAACGGGCTTTCTTT.

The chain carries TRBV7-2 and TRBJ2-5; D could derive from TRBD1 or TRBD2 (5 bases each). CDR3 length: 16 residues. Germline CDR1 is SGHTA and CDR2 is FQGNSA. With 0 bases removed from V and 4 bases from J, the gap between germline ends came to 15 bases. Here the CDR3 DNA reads TGTGCCAGCAGCTTAGCGCTGTCAGGGAGTCGAGAGACCCAGTACTTC. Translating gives CASSLALSGSRETQYF.

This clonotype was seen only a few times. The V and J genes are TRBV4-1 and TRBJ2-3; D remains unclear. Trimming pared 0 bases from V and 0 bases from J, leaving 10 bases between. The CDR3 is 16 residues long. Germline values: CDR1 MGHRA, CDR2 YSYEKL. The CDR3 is CASSQEYYPSTDTQYF. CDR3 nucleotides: TGCGCCAGCAGCCAAGAGTACTACCCTAGCACAGATACGCAGTATTTT.

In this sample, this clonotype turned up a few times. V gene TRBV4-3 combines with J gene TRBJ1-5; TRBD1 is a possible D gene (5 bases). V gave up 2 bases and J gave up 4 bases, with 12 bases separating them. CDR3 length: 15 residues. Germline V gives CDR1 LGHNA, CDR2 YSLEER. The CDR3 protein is CASSQSRGGNQPQHF. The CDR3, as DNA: TGCGCCAGCAGCCAAAGTCGGGGCGGTAATCAGCCCCAGCATTTT.

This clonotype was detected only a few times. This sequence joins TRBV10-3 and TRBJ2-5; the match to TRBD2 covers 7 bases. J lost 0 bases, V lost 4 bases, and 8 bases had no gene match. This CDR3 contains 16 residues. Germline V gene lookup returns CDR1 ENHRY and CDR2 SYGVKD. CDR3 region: CAISGQSGGYQETQYF. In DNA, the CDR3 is TGTGCCATCAGTGGACAATCGGGGGGTTACCAAGAGACCCAGTACTTC.

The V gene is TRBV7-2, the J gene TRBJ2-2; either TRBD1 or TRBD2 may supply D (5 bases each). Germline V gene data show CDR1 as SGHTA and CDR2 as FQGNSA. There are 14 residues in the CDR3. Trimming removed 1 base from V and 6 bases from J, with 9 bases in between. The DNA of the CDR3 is TGTGCCAGCAGCTTAGTCGGGGCGGCCGGGGAGCTGTTTTTT. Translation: CASSLVGAAGELFF. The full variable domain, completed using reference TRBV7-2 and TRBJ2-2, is GAGVSQSPSNKVTEKGKDVELRCDPISGHTALYWYRQSLGQGLEFLIYFQGNSAPDKSGLPSDRFSAERTGGSVSTLTIQRTQQEDSAVYLCASSLVGAAGELFFGEGSRLTVL.

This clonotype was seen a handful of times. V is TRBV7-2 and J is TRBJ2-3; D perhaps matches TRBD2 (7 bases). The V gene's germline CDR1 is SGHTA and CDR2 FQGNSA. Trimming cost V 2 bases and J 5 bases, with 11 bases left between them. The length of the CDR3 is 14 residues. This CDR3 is CASSLRGAGDTQYF. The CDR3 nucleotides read TGTGCCAGCAGCTTACGGGGGGCGGGAGATACGCAGTATTTT.

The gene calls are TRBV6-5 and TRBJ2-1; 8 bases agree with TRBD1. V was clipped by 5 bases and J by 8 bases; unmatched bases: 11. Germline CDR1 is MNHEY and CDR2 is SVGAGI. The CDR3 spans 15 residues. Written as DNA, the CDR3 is TGTGCCAGCAGTCAAGGACAGGGTGAATTAGATGAGCAGTTCTTC. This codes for CASSQGQGELDEQFF.

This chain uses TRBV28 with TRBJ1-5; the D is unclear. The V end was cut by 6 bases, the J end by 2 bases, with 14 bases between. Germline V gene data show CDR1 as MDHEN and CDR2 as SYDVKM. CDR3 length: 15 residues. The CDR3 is CASRTMGSGNQPQHF. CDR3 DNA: TGTGCCAGCAGGACGATGGGGTCGGGCAATCAGCCCCAGCATTTT. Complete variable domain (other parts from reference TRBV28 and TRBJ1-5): DVKVTQSSRYLVKRTGEKVFLECVQDMDHENMFWYRQDPGLGLRLIYFSYDVKMKEKGDIPEGYSVSREKKERFSLILESASTNQTSMYLCASRTMGSGNQPQHFGDGTRLSIL.

CDR3 sequence reads: CASTPPRGPQTQYF. DNA for the CDR3: TGTGCCAGCACACCTCCCCGGGGACCCCAGACCCAGTACTTC. This chain links TRBV7-6 with TRBJ2-5, with D perhaps TRBD1 or TRBD2 (5 bases each). The V gene lost 7 bases and the J gene lost 6 bases, with 18 bases spanning the gap. The CDR3 extends over 14 amino acids. From germline, CDR1 is SGHVS and CDR2 FNYEAQ. The full variable domain, with the rest looked up from reference TRBV7-6 and TRBJ2-5, is GAGVSQSPRYKVTKRGQDVALRCDPISGHVSLYWYRQALGQGPEFLTYFNYEAQQDKSGLPNDRFSAERPEGSISTLTIQRTEQRDSAMYRCASTPPRGPQTQYFGPGTRLLVL.

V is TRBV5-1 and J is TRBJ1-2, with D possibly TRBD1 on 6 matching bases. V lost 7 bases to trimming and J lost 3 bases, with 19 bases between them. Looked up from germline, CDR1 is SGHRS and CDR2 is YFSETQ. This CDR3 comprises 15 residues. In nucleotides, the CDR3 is TGCGCCAGCTTAGGCGGGACAAATACTGACTATGGCTACACCTTC. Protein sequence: CASLGGTNTDYGYTF.

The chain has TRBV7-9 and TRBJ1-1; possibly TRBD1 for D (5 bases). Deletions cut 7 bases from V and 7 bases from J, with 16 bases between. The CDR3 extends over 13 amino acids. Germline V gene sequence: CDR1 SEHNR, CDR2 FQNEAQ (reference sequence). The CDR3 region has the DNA TGTGCCAGCAACTTGGGGGTGAGTGGTGAAGCTTTCTTT. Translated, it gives CASNLGVSGEAFF.

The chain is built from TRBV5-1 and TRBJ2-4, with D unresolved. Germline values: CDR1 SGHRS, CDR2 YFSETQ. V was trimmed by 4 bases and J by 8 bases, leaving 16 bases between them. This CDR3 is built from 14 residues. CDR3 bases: TGCGCCAGCAGCCCCCTCTCCAGCGCTGACATTCAGTACTTC. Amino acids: CASSPLSSADIQYF.

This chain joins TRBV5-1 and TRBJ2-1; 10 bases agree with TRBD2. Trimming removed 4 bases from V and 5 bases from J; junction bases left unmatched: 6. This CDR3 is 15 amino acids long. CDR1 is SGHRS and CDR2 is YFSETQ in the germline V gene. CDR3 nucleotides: TGCGCCAGCAGCCAACTAGCGGGGAGCAACAATGAGCAGTTCTTC. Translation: CASSQLAGSNNEQFF.

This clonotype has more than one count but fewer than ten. Written as DNA, the CDR3 is TGCAGCGGCCTCGAGGGGGAGTCCACCGGGGAGCTGTTTTTT. Protein: CSGLEGESTGELFF. V gene TRBV29-1 combines with J gene TRBJ2-2, with D maybe TRBD1 (6 bases). Germline-derived CDR1 and CDR2 are SQVTM and ANQGSEA. CDR3 length: 14 amino acids. The V end lost 7 bases, the J end lost 4 bases, and 16 bases lay between the germline ends.

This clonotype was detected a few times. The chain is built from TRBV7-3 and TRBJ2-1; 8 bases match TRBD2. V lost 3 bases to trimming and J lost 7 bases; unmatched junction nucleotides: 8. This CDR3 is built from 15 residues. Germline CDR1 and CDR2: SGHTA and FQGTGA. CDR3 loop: CASSFPGTRENEQFF. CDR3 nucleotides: TGTGCCAGCAGCTTCCCGGGGACTAGGGAAAATGAGCAGTTCTTC.